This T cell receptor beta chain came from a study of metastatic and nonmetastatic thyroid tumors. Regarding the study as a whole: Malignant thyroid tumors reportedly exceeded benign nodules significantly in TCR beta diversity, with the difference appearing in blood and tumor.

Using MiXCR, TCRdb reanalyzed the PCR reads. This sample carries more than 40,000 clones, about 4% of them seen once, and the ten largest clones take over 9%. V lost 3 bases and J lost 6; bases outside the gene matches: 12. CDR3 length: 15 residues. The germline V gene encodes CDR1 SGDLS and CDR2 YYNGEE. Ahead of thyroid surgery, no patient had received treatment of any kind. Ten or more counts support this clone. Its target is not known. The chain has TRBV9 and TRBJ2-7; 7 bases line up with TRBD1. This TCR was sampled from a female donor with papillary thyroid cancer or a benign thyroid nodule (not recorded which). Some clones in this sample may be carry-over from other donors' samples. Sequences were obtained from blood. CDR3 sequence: CASSGNRGRAGEQYF. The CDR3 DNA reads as TGTGCCAGCAGCGGAAACAGGGGAAGGGCTGGCGAGCAGTACTTC.